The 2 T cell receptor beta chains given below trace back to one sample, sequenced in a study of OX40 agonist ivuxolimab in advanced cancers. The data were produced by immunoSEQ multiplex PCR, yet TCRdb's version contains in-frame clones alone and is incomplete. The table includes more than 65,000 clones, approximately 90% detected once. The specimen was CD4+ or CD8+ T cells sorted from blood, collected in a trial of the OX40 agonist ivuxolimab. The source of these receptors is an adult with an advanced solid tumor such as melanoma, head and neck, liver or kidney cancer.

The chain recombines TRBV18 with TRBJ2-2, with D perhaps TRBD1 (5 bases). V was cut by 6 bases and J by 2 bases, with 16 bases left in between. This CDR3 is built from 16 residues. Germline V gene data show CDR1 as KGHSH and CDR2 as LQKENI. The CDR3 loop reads CASSTTGADNTGELFF. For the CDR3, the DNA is TGTGCCAGCTCGACCACAGGCGCAGATAACACCGGGGAGCTGTTTTTT.

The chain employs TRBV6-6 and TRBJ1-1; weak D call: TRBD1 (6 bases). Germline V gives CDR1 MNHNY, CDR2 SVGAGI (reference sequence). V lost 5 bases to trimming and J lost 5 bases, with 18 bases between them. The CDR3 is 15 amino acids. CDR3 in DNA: TGTGCCAGCAGTCTAGAACAGGGAGAAGGTACTGAAGCTTTCTTT. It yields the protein CASSLEQGEGTEAFF.